The text below deals with one TCR beta chain. Its cognate antigen has yet to be identified. One base away there is no much larger clone; base qualities are not given. Using the deep immunoSEQ assay, TCR CDR3 regions were amplified from genomic DNA by multiplex PCR. For each cell subset, the extracted genomic DNA was distributed evenly across all wells of several immunoSEQ 96-well plates, and each plate served as one replicate. Each replicate PCR for sorted subsets received approximately 200 ng genomic DNA, equal to some 32,000 T cell genomes. Purified libraries were quantified with a Qubit 3.0 fluorometer, sized on a Bioanalyzer 2100, and re-quantified with the KAPA Library Quantification kit. A separate single-read 150-cycle Illumina NextSeq 550 flow cell was used to sequence each immunoSEQ 96-well plate. Per the original workflow: Because only junctional sequences without quality scores were contained in the immunoSEQ output, filtering matching that applied to full-length reads could not be performed. To assign V/J genes and CDR3, sequences were annotated using PyIR, a Python wrapper for IgBLAST v1.9, with IMGT germline references. Reads with weak V/J assignments (E-value above 1e-6), missing CDR3, stop codons, out-of-frame junctions, or ambiguous translated residues were removed. V3J clonotypes were defined as sequences sharing the same inferred V gene, J gene, and CDR3 amino acid sequence. Percentage overlap between repertoires was calculated by dividing the number of shared unique clonotypes by the size of the smaller repertoire. Repertoire richness was assessed with RTK rarefaction, the Chao1 estimator, and Recon v2.1 estimates of unobserved clonotypes. OLGA was used to compute generation probabilities for all TCRbeta clonotypes that the gDNA method yielded from four donors. TCRdb provides this immuneACCESS table in a form limited to in-frame rearrangements. Some clones are lacking; in checked studies, under half of them reflect an unresolved V gene, and why the rest are absent is not known. V and J calls and clone size follow that table, whereas D and trimming were derived from the DNA. The sample contains 2,500,000 or so clones, approximately 90% of them found a single time. The ten largest clones capture around 0.14% of the sample.

This sample is part of a study of shared clonotypes between healthy human individuals (TCRdb year 2020). Regarding the study in general: The cohort comprised two women and a few men aged 18 to 49 years. For each donor, CD4 naive and CD4 memory were each run on three plates, CD8 naive on two plates, and CD8 memory on one plate. Blood TCR repertoires of about 5 healthy adults were deeply sequenced to estimate repertoire size and the extent of clonotype sharing between individuals. Libraries were prepared and TCR repertoires were sequenced by different laboratories using diverse techniques, in order to increase sequencing depth and limit assay-specific biases. Each donor's leukapheresis produced roughly between roughly 0.85 and 9 billion PBMCs.

What the authors observed across the whole study: When a handful of donors were compared, the shared fraction of clonotypes was about 5.5% for naive CD4, around 4% for naive CD8, 2.3% for memory CD4, and less than 0.45% for memory CD8. Compared with non-shared clonotypes, clonotypes shared by all four sorted-subset donors had higher generation probabilities. Sampling was restricted to blood, and TCR repertoires in tissue are likely to differ from TCR repertoires in blood. Even with the large sequencing depth, rarefaction of the sorted-subset datasets indicated that sequencing was incomplete. Because the study included only a small number of donors, the genetic and exposure-history diversity represented was limited. Pairwise subsampling led to the expectation that sequencing depth would affect the degree of clonotype sharing among donors. Naive subsets generally had larger estimated clonotype richness than memory subsets did.

Donors were healthy HIV-negative adults with no recently reported acute infections or vaccinations. Every donor was a Caucasian adult living in Nashville, Tennessee, USA. Magnetic negative selection was used to enrich CD4+ T cells, after which naive cells were positively selected on CD45RA and the negative fraction became the memory subset. Blood was collected by leukapheresis, and PBMCs were isolated by Ficoll-Histopaque density gradient centrifugation and then cryopreserved in liquid nitrogen vapor phase. Analytical flow cytometry was used to check the purity and quantity of each magnetically sorted T cell population. Genomic DNA was isolated from each sorted fraction and quantified by UV absorbance on a Nanodrop 2000c. The junction carries 13 bases between V and J, which are trimmed by 6 bases and 8 bases respectively. The germline V gene encodes CDR1 SGHTA and CDR2 FQGNSA. From its cysteine to its phenylalanine, the CDR3 spans 12 amino acids. Only the CDR3 portion is preserved as DNA: 36 bases, with reading frame beginning at the first base.

The clonotype comes from a man between 18 and 35 years old in good health. Sequenced material: naive CD4+ T cells sorted from blood. The meaning of the sample's cell subset or site label: CD45RA+ positively selected. The chain links TRBV7-2 with TRBJ1-1, with no reliable assignment of the D segment. The nucleotide sequence reads as follows: TGTGCCAGCAGACCTTCGACGGCGGAAGCTTTCTTT. Protein translation: CASRPSTAEAFF.